Shown below are 30 T cell receptor beta chains from a single sample sequenced in a study of T cells after yellow fever vaccination. TCRdb recomputed calls from the 5' RACE reads with MiXCR, one row per CDR3 protein. The profile shows roughly 350,000 distinct CDR3 sequences, 4.1% of them singletons. The starting material was PBMCs, obtained 5 days after the yellow fever booster vaccination. These receptor sequences come from a young man who received the YFV17D yellow fever vaccine.

The rearrangement links TRBV27 to TRBJ1-5; D might be TRBD1 (5 bases). The CDR3 is 12 amino acids. Germline V gene data show CDR1 as MNHEY and CDR2 as SMNVEV (reference sequence). V was cut by 9 bases and J by 1 base, with 7 bases left in between. The CDR3 nucleotides read TGTGCCAGTTGGACAAGCAATCAGCCCCAGCATTTT. It encodes CASWTSNQPQHF.

In its sample, this clonotype was seen a few times. This chain connects TRBV7-8 to TRBJ2-5, with 8 nucleotides matching TRBD2. V lost 3 bases, J lost 1 base, and 4 bases stayed unmatched. The CDR3 contains 15 residues. CDR1 and CDR2 from the germline V gene are SGHVS and FQNEAQ. As DNA, the CDR3 is TGTGCCAGCAGCTTCAGGCGGGGGGCCCAAGAGACCCAGTACTTC. This codes for CASSFRRGAQETQYF.

This clonotype was counted between two and nine times. J is TRBJ1-2 and V is TRBV4-2; weak D call: TRBD1 (5 bases). The length of the CDR3 is 15 residues. Trimming took 3 bases from V and 4 from J, leaving 15 bases between them. Germline lookup yields CDR1 LGHNA and CDR2 YNFKEQ. CDR3 sequence (DNA): TGTGCCAGCAGCCAGTCATCCGGGGCGAGCTATGGCTACACCTTC. It codes for CASSQSSGASYGYTF.

This clonotype showed up many times. The chain carries TRBV7-2 and TRBJ2-7; no clear D gene. The CDR3 contains 14 residues. Between the trimmed V and J ends, which lost 1 base and 0 bases, there was a span of 7 bases. Germline lookup yields CDR1 SGHTA and CDR2 FQGNSA. CDR3 nucleotide sequence: TGTGCCAGCAGCTTAGTGGCCAGCTCCTACGAGCAGTACTTC. This encodes CASSLVASSYEQYF.

J is TRBJ2-7 and V is TRBV5-4; 8 nucleotides agree with TRBD2. The CDR3 covers 15 residues. Germline trimming cut 4 bases from V and 1 base from J; bases unmatched to any gene: 7. Germline CDR1 is SGHNT and CDR2 is YYREEE (reference sequence). CDR3 bases: TGTGCCAGCAGCCCCTCGGGAGGGCAGTCCTACGAGCAGTACTTC. Protein product: CASSPSGGQSYEQYF.

This clonotype came up a few times. The chain is built from TRBV7-2 and TRBJ1-6; TRBD1 matches at 7 bases. Germline CDR1 and CDR2: SGHTA and FQGNSA. The CDR3 has 16 amino acids. The junction had 14 bases not matched to a gene; V was cut back by 5 bases and J by 10 bases. The CDR3 region is CASSLMGQSMGSPLHF. Here the CDR3 DNA reads TGTGCCAGCAGCCTTATGGGACAGTCGATGGGCTCACCCCTCCACTTT.

This clonotype was seen only a few times. This chain's CDR3 is CATSGDYSNTGELFF. The CDR3 DNA follows: TGTGCCACCAGCGGGGACTATTCGAACACCGGGGAGCTGTTTTTT. The chain employs TRBV15 and TRBJ2-2, with TRBD2 matching 7 bases. CDR1 and CDR2 from the germline V gene are LNHNV and YYDKDF (reference sequence). The V and J ends lost 5 bases and 0 bases, in that order; junction bases with no gene match: 3. The length of the CDR3 is 15 residues.

V and J are TRBV20-1 and TRBJ1-3; 7 nucleotides align to TRBD1. The CDR3 runs to 13 residues. J was trimmed by 1 base and V by 4 bases; bases with no gene match: 1. The V gene's germline CDR1 is DFQATT and CDR2 SNEGSKA (reference sequence). The CDR3 region is CSATGGSGNTIYF. The CDR3, as DNA: TGCAGTGCTACAGGGGGATCTGGAAACACCATATATTTT.

The table lists this clonotype with a few counts. The chain joins TRBV12-3 or TRBV12-4 to TRBJ2-1, with D maybe TRBD1 (5 bases). The CDR3 totals 13 residues. With 2 bases removed from V and 8 bases from J, the gap between germline ends came to 10 bases. CDR3: CASSLQGWDEQFF. In DNA, the CDR3 is TGTGCCAGCAGTTTACAGGGATGGGATGAGCAGTTCTTC.

The chain is built from TRBV24-1 and TRBJ1-2; D ambiguous. This CDR3 region has 12 residues. V was trimmed by 6 bases and J by 8 bases, leaving 12 bases between them. Germline lookup yields CDR1 KGHDR and CDR2 SFDVKD. CDR3 sequence reads: CATSSSRGGYTF. The DNA of the CDR3 is TGTGCCACCAGTTCCTCCCGTGGAGGCTACACCTTC.

The V gene is TRBV2, the J gene TRBJ1-5, with D uncertain. Germline V gene sequence: CDR1 SNHLY, CDR2 FYNNEI. Trimming stripped 0 bases from V and 5 bases from J, with 17 bases between. The CDR3 sequence is 17 residues long. The chain's CDR3 is CASSEAGSGRVDQPQHF. CDR3 DNA: TGTGCCAGCAGTGAAGCAGGGAGCGGGAGGGTAGATCAGCCCCAGCATTTT.

This clonotype appeared many times. The chain uses TRBV6-5 and TRBJ2-5; 15 nucleotides align to TRBD2. CDR1 MNHEY and CDR2 SVGAGI come from the germline V gene. The CDR3 contains 17 residues. V shed 6 bases, J shed 5 bases, and the junction held 10 bases outside the gene matches. Written as DNA, the CDR3 is TGTGCCAGCAGCCTTCGGACTAGCGGGGGGGCCGCGGAGACCCAGTACTTC. It codes for CASSLRTSGGAAETQYF.

This clonotype showed up just a few times. This rearrangement joins TRBV6-5 to TRBJ1-5; possibly TRBD1 for D (6 bases). Germline CDR1 and CDR2: MNHEY and SVGAGI. The V gene lost 6 bases and the J gene lost 5 bases, with 14 bases spanning the gap. The CDR3 runs 14 residues. In DNA form, the CDR3 reads TGTGCCAGCAGGCCCGGTGGGGGCCATCAGCCCCAGCATTTT. It codes for CASRPGGGHQPQHF.

In its sample, this clonotype was seen a few times. The chain links TRBV7-9 to TRBJ1-2, with 7 bases that match TRBD1. Germline V lookup: CDR1 SEHNR, CDR2 FQNEAQ (reference sequence). There are 15 residues in the CDR3. V shed 4 bases, J shed 7 bases, and the junction held 12 bases outside the gene matches. The CDR3 DNA reads TGTGCCAGCAGCTCCAGAGGAATAGGGGGCCGTGGCTACACCTTC. It yields the protein CASSSRGIGGRGYTF.

This clonotype was picked up a small number of times. This sequence joins TRBV6-5 and TRBJ1-1; possibly TRBD1 for D (6 bases). This CDR3 has 15 amino acids. V dropped 2 bases and J dropped 10 bases, with 20 bases sitting between them. Germline CDR1 and CDR2: MNHEY and SVGAGI. This CDR3 reads CASSYLDRREGRAFF. The DNA for the CDR3 is TGTGCCAGCAGTTACCTCGACAGGCGTGAGGGCCGAGCTTTCTTT.

This clonotype occurred a few times. This chain uses TRBV6-6 with TRBJ1-2; D uncertain. The CDR3 runs 12 residues. With 8 bases removed from V and 6 bases from J, the gap between germline ends came to 13 bases. Looked up from germline, CDR1 is MNHNY and CDR2 is SVGAGI (reference sequence). DNA for the CDR3: TGTGCCAGCCGGGCAGTTGGGGATGGCTACACCTTC. Translation gives CASRAVGDGYTF.

This clonotype has just a few counts. The chain recombines TRBV19 with TRBJ1-5; the D gene is possibly TRBD1 (5 bases). V lost 4 bases and J lost 0, with 13 bases in between. The CDR3 runs to 16 residues. Germline V gene lookup returns CDR1 LNHDA and CDR2 SQIVND (reference sequence). The CDR3 sequence: CASSKGTAYSNQPQHF. The CDR3 nucleotides read TGTGCCAGTAGTAAGGGGACGGCTTATAGCAATCAGCCCCAGCATTTT.

This clonotype was observed a handful of times. The V gene is TRBV7-9, the J gene TRBJ1-1; D may be TRBD1 (5 bases). Trimming left V 5 bases short and J 5 bases short, with 21 bases between. The CDR3 is 16 residues long. Germline V gene lookup returns CDR1 SEHNR and CDR2 FQNEAQ (reference sequence). DNA of the CDR3: TGTGCCAGCAGCCCCCGGAGGGGTAGTTGGGATACTGAAGCTTTCTTT. This gives the protein CASSPRRGSWDTEAFF.

This clonotype was counted a few times. The chain combines TRBV20-1 with TRBJ2-7; the match to TRBD1 covers 8 bases. CDR3 length: 14 residues. Germline V gives CDR1 DFQATT, CDR2 SNEGSKA (reference sequence). CDR3 residues: CSAVFDRGVYEQYV. CDR3 DNA sequence: TGCAGCGCAGTTTTTGACAGGGGCGTCTACGAGCAGTACGTC.

There are a few counts of this clonotype. The chain links TRBV19 to TRBJ1-2, with D possibly being TRBD1 (6 bases). Germline CDR1 is LNHDA and CDR2 is SQIVND (reference sequence). V was pared by 5 bases and J by 4 bases, with 26 bases between. There are 18 residues in the CDR3. CDR3 loop: CASSSLSSLGTQTYGYTF. CDR3 DNA sequence: TGTGCCAGTAGTTCCCTCTCGAGCTTGGGGACACAGACCTATGGCTACACCTTC.

This clonotype has a handful of counts. This rearrangement joins TRBV4-3 to TRBJ1-4, with 8 bases matching TRBD1. In germline, CDR1 is LGHNA, CDR2 YSLEER. The CDR3 consists of 15 residues. V was clipped by 1 base and J by 8 bases; unmatched bases: 6. The CDR3 here is CASSQVGGQGEKLFF. CDR3 coding DNA: TGCGCCAGCAGCCAAGTTGGAGGACAGGGAGAAAAACTGTTTTTT.

The chain joins TRBV7-2 to TRBJ2-5; no reliable D call. Germline lookup yields CDR1 SGHTA and CDR2 FQGNSA. CDR3 length equals 14 residues. Trimming pared 3 bases from V and 0 bases from J, leaving 8 bases between. In DNA form, the CDR3 reads TGTGCCAGCAGCTTTAGCCGACACCAAGAGACCCAGTACTTC. Amino acids: CASSFSRHQETQYF.

This clonotype was seen repeatedly, ten times or more. V gene TRBV7-2 combines with J gene TRBJ2-7, with D unclear. Trimming cost V 5 bases and J 9 bases, with 23 bases left between them. The CDR3 is 15 amino acids. Germline CDR1 and CDR2: SGHTA and FQGNSA. CDR3 loop: CASSPQRGPLIRQYF. CDR3 sequence (DNA): TGTGCCAGCAGCCCCCAACGAGGCCCTTTAATACGGCAGTACTTC.

This clonotype was observed at least ten times. This chain connects TRBV12-3 or TRBV12-4 to TRBJ2-4; the match to TRBD2 covers 9 bases. The CDR3 loop spans 22 amino acids. Trimming removed 6 bases from V and 0 bases from J; junction bases left unmatched: 24. The CDR3 loop reads CASRLEKRGAQISKLAKNIQYF. In DNA, the CDR3 is TGTGCCAGCAGACTCGAAAAGCGGGGGGCACAAATTAGTAAACTAGCCAAAAACATTCAGTACTTC.

The chain couples TRBV5-1 to TRBJ1-2; 8 bases map to TRBD1. Trimming at V came to 2 bases and at J to 8 bases, leaving 14 bases not matched to a gene. Looked up from germline, CDR1 is SGHRS and CDR2 is YFSETQ. The CDR3 is 16 residues long. CDR3 sequence (DNA): TGCGCCAGCAGCTTAGACACAACAGGGGGAGTACGAGGCTACACCTTC. This encodes CASSLDTTGGVRGYTF.

The chain recombines TRBV4-1 with TRBJ1-4; the D is unclear. This CDR3 is 14 amino acids long. The V end was cut by 0 bases, the J end by 5 bases, with 7 bases between. The germline V gene encodes CDR1 MGHRA and CDR2 YSYEKL. CDR3 in amino acids: CASSQDLLNEKLFF. CDR3 bases: TGCGCCAGCAGCCAAGATCTCTTAAATGAAAAACTGTTTTTT.

The rearrangement links TRBV2 to TRBJ1-2; 9 bases are shared with TRBD1. The CDR3 spans 14 residues. Trimming took 5 bases from V and 5 from J; bases not matched to a gene: 6. Germline V lookup: CDR1 SNHLY, CDR2 FYNNEI. The CDR3 DNA sequence: TGTGCCAGCAGTCAGGACAGGGGACGGTATGGCTACACCTTC. As protein: CASSQDRGRYGYTF.

In its sample, this clonotype was seen a few times. CDR3 nucleotide sequence: TGTGCCAGCAGCCAGCTAATTACAGGGGAAAATCAGCCCCAGCATTTT. Protein: CASSQLITGENQPQHF. The V call is TRBV4-2, the J call TRBJ1-5, with 7 bases that match TRBD1. This CDR3 spans 16 amino acids. V dropped 3 bases and J dropped 4; count of bases not matched to a gene: 9. CDR1 LGHNA and CDR2 YNFKEQ come from the germline V gene.

The sample holds many counts of this clonotype. V is TRBV6-6 and J is TRBJ2-1; 11 positions match TRBD1. In germline, CDR1 is MNHNY, CDR2 SVGAGI (reference sequence). Trimming removed 11 bases from V and 4 bases from J; junction bases left unmatched: 4. The CDR3 totals 13 residues. The CDR3: CAGGQGVYNEQFF. Here the CDR3 DNA reads TGTGCCGGGGGACAGGGGGTGTACAATGAGCAGTTCTTC.

This clonotype appeared a few times. V usage is TRBV12-3 or TRBV12-4 and J usage is TRBJ2-5; no definite D call. V was trimmed by 2 bases and J by 5 bases, leaving 12 bases between them. This CDR3 has 14 residues. CDR3 amino acids: CASSLWGSGETQYF. The CDR3 bases are TGTGCCAGCAGTTTATGGGGTTCTGGGGAGACCCAGTACTTC.